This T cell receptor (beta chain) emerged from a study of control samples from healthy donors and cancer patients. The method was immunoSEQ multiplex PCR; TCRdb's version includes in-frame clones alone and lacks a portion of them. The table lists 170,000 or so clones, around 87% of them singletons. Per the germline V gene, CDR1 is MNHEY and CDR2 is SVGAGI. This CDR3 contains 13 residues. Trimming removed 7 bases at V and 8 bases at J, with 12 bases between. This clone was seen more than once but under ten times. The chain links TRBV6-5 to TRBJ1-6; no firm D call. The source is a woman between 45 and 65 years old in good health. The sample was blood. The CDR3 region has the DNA TGTGCCAGCACTCCTTGGGTGGATTCACCCCTCCACTTT. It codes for CASTPWVDSPLHF.